In this sample, the clone carrying this T cell receptor beta chain turned up a few times. Its specificity is unknown. The data belong to a study of T cells after yellow fever vaccination. General study points: At around 95% for CD4 and about 87% for CD8, most primary-vaccination clones showed up again after the booster.

V dropped 0 bases and J dropped 5 bases, with 16 bases sitting between them. Germline CDR1 reads GTSNPN; CDR2 reads SVGIG (reference sequence). The CDR3 length is 15 residues. TCRdb independently ran MiXCR on the 5' RACE reads; one entry per CDR3 protein. The sample holds about 550,000 distinct CDR3 sequences, 15% to 20% seen once. The sequence was collected from a man aged 25-40 years who received the YFV17D yellow fever vaccine. Here the sequenced sample was PBMCs, taken 15 days after the yellow fever booster vaccination. The chain employs TRBV30 and TRBJ1-2; D is ambiguous. CDR3 coding DNA: TGTGCCTGGAGTGTACATGGGCGGTTAGGGTATGGCTACACCTTC. Translated: CAWSVHGRLGYGYTF.